This T cell receptor beta chain was documented in a study of blood T cell repertoires in COVID-19. Study-wide context: Samples came from the United States, Italy and Spain, spanning acute and convalescent COVID-19. PBMCs, B-cell-depleted T cells, or T cells were the source of the cDNA or gDNA that made up the material.

This CDR3 has 16 residues. V lost 1 base, J lost 2 bases, and 12 bases lay in between. Germline CDR1 SGHVS, CDR2 FQNEAQ. As processed by the authors: Estimation of nucleated cell counts relied on the amplification of reference gene primers. TCRdb keeps only in-frame clones here, not all; method: immunoSEQ multiplex PCR. That table furnishes V, J and clone size, whereas the DNA furnished D and trimming. The table lists about 190,000 clones, roughly nine tenths of them singletons, with under 2.5% in the top ten. The chain uses TRBV7-8 and TRBJ1-3; TRBD1 might be the D (6 bases). Material: peripheral blood. The sequence was obtained from a man in his 70s with active or convalescent COVID-19. In nucleotides, the CDR3 is TGTGCCAGCAGCTTAGGTGGGGGCTTTACTGGAAACACCATATATTTT. Translating it yields CASSLGGGFTGNTIYF.